This T cell receptor beta chain appears in the sequencing data of a study of blood T cell repertoires in COVID-19. At the level of the study: Acute-phase and convalescent COVID-19 samples originated in the United States, Italy and Spain. Nucleic acid was either cDNA or gDNA, and it came from T cells, B-cell-depleted T cells, or PBMCs.

Germline CDR1 and CDR2: SGDLS and YYNGEE. V was clipped by 0 bases and J by 2 bases, with 8 bases between them. The CDR3 spans 14 residues. In the authors' workflow: Estimation of nucleated cell counts was performed using reference gene primer amplification. TCRdb keeps only in-frame clones here, not all; method: immunoSEQ multiplex PCR. The V and J calls and clone size are taken from that table; D and trimming were inferred from the DNA. The repertoire consists of some 110,000 clones, with roughly 85% occurring once and the leading ten covering 3.2%. V gene TRBV9 combines with J gene TRBJ1-1, with D tentatively TRBD1 (5 bases). This TCR was sampled from a woman of 80 years or more with COVID-19, enrolled during active disease. Specimen: peripheral blood. CDR3 residues: CASSVAQGNTEAFF. DNA for the CDR3: TGTGCCAGCAGCGTAGCGCAGGGCAACACTGAAGCTTTCTTT.